This entry concerns a single TCR beta chain. Its target is not known. TCRdb redid the calling of the 5' RACE reads with MiXCR, one entry per CDR3 protein. Here the sample spans 450,000 or so distinct CDR3 sequences, about 18% being singletons. With V trimmed by 7 bases and J by 7 bases, 10 bases remained unmatched. The CDR3 is 14 amino acids. CDR1 and CDR2 (germline): ENHRY, SYGVKD. This sample was included in a study of identical twins. Study-level results: Memory repertoires showed no such pattern, whereas abundant cord blood beta clonotypes carried fewer insertions. Among out-of-frame alpha sequences shared by twins, low generation probability occurred in excess.

The sequencing sample was made of naive T cells sorted from blood. This TCR was sampled from a man in his fifties in good health. V is TRBV10-3 and J is TRBJ2-1; 7 nucleotides align to TRBD2. In DNA form, the CDR3 reads TGTGCCATCAAGCGCGGGAGCGAGAAGAATGAGCAGTTCTTC. The encoded protein is CAIKRGSEKNEQFF.